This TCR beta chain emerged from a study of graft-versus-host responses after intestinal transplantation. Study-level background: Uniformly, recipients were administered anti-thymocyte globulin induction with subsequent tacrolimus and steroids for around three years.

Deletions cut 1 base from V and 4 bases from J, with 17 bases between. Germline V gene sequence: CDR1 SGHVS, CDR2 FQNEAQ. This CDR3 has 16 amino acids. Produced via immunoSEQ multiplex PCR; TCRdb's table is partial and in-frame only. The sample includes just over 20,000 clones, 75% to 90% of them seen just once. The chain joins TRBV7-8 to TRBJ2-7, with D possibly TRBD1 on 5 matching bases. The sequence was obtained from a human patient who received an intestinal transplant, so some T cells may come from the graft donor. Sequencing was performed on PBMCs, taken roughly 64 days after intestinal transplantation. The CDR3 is CASSLEAGLGNYEQYF. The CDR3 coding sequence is TGTGCCAGCAGCTTAGAGGCAGGGCTTGGGAATTACGAGCAGTACTTC.